What follows are 9 T cell receptor beta chains derived from one specimen sequenced in a study of T-cell reconstitution after alpha-beta-depleted transplantation in children. Preparation of the TCRbeta library involved a method that used unique molecular identifiers. TCRdb ran MiXCR on the PCR reads and lists one entry per CDR3 protein. The sample holds about 830,000 distinct CDR3 sequences; 16% are singletons and the top ten take just under 5%. The sample consisted of PBMCs, mostly from graft donor cells, taken 360 days after TCRalphabeta/CD19-depleted stem cell transplant. Every receptor here comes from a male patient younger than 18 who had a stem cell transplant for acute lymphoblastic leukemia, so the T cells may come from the graft donor.

This clonotype was observed many times. The rearrangement links TRBV5-5 to TRBJ2-3; D remains unclear. The CDR3 runs to 15 residues. Trimming stripped 2 bases from V and 2 bases from J, with 12 bases between. Germline V lookup: CDR1 SGHKS, CDR2 YYEKEE (reference sequence). CDR3 DNA: TGTGCCAGCAGCTTTTTCCCGATCCCCACAGATACGCAGTATTTT. Translated, it gives CASSFFPIPTDTQYF.

Points on this clonotype: One end of the junction does not line up with germline, which may come from a read error. This chain uses TRBV7-9 with TRBJ1-3, with D hard to call. The CDR3 loop spans 15 amino acids. Germline-derived CDR1 and CDR2 are SEHNR and FQNEAQ (reference sequence). The CDR3 nucleotides are TGTGCCGGCAGCTTAGACCTTTTCTCTGGAAACACCATATATTTT. This sequence encodes CAGSLDLFSGNTIYF.

The chain recombines TRBV15 with TRBJ2-7; D possibly uses TRBD1 or TRBD2 (5 bases each). Germline CDR1 and CDR2: LNHNV and YYDKDF (reference sequence). This CDR3 comprises 17 residues. The V end was cut by 1 base, the J end by 2 bases, with 18 bases between. CDR3 DNA: TGTGCCACCAGCAGAGGAGGGGTCCGGACCCGTACCTACGAGCAGTACTTC. It translates to CATSRGGVRTRTYEQYF.

This clonotype showed up just a few times. The DNA of the CDR3 is TGTGCCAGCAGCCAAGATCTAGGAGCGGGAGGCCCGTCTGATGAGCAGTTCTTC. Translation gives CASSQDLGAGGPSDEQFF. This chain connects TRBV14 to TRBJ2-1; 9 bases agree with TRBD2. The V gene end was trimmed by 0 bases and the J gene end by 8 bases; junction bases not matched to a gene: 14. This CDR3 is built from 18 residues. Germline V CDR1 and CDR2: SGHDN, FVKESK.

This clonotype was seen a handful of times. The CDR3 is CASSPRPGWMNTEAFF. The DNA for the CDR3 is TGTGCCAGCAGTCCGCGGCCGGGGTGGATGAACACTGAAGCTTTCTTT. The V and J genes are TRBV27 and TRBJ1-1; D is unclear. Germline lookup yields CDR1 MNHEY and CDR2 SMNVEV (reference sequence). This CDR3 has 16 residues. The V and J ends lost 5 bases and 0 bases respectively, with 16 bases between them.

This clonotype was observed a handful of times. CDR3 protein: CASSLRGQGASGGYYEQYF. CDR3 nucleotides: TGCGCCAGCAGCTTGCGGGGACAGGGTGCTAGCGGGGGGTACTACGAGCAGTACTTC. The rearrangement uses TRBV5-1 and TRBJ2-7; 11 bases align to TRBD2. The CDR3 has 19 amino acids. The J segment lost 3 bases and the V segment lost 1 base, leaving 15 bases of the junction unmatched. Germline V gene sequence: CDR1 SGHRS, CDR2 YFSETQ.

The V gene is TRBV19, the J gene TRBJ2-5, with D perhaps being TRBD1 or TRBD2 (5 bases each). This CDR3 region has 13 residues. CDR1 and CDR2 from the germline V gene are LNHDA and SQIVND (reference sequence). The V and J ends lost 9 bases and 2 bases respectively, with 13 bases between them. CDR3 in DNA: TGTGCCAGACCGGGACGATCACAAGAGACCCAGTACTTC. Translated: CARPGRSQETQYF.

This clonotype was seen a few times. The gene calls are TRBV7-3 and TRBJ2-1; D unclear. Trimming shortened V by 5 bases and J by 3 bases, and 8 bases separated the two germline ends. Germline CDR1 is SGHTA and CDR2 is FQGTGA. The CDR3 has 13 amino acids. CDR3: CASSRVGYNEQFF. Written as DNA, the CDR3 is TGTGCCAGCAGCCGGGTGGGCTACAATGAGCAGTTCTTC.

The rearrangement links TRBV6-6 to TRBJ2-5, with D possibly being TRBD1 (6 bases). CDR3 length: 12 amino acids. Germline CDR1 MNHNY, CDR2 SVGAGI (reference sequence). Trimming took 9 bases from V and 1 from J, leaving 9 bases between them. The CDR3 DNA reads as TGTGCCAGTGGACAGTCCCAAGAGACCCAGTACTTC. This gives the protein CASGQSQETQYF.